The TCR beta chain under discussion was sequenced for a study of T cell repertoires in cytomegalovirus infection. Whole-study context: Public TCR beta signatures marked donors with CMV infection and the matching HLA. Study results and caveats: Totalled public TCR beta family frequency picked out people who carried CMV plus the relevant HLA.

The CDR3 covers 16 residues. Germline CDR1 and CDR2: DFQATT and SNEGSKA (reference sequence). J was trimmed by 4 bases and V by 0 bases; bases with no gene match: 11. TCRdb recomputed calls from the reads with MiXCR, one row per CDR3 protein. The sample lists hundreds of thousands of distinct CDR3 sequences; around 10% were seen once. Comments on this clonotype: No antigen is known for it.

This chain joins TRBV20-1 and TRBJ1-1; 7 nucleotides line up with TRBD1. The clonotype was recovered from a human donor in good health (CMV status not recorded). Some clones in this sample may be carry-over from other donors' samples. The specimen sequenced was PBMCs. The CDR3 protein is CSARDRLRGLGTEAFF. In DNA, the CDR3 is TGCAGTGCTAGAGATAGATTGAGGGGGCTAGGCACTGAAGCTTTCTTT.